The subject of this entry is one T cell receptor beta chain. The antigen is unknown. The PCR employed 60 Vbeta primers together with 13 Jbeta primers. Using immunoSEQ multiplex PCR, the repertoire was profiled, and TCRdb retains in-frame clones only, with some absent. The data hold some 190,000 clones, with around 83% observed a single time. This specimen belongs to a study of cytomegalovirus exposure and HLA in healthy donors. General study points: In a later analysis, HLA-associated TCR beta chains were more clonally expanded than equally common others. Common viral pathogens seemed to be connected with several of the most significant clusters, according to a later analysis.

Trimming pared 7 bases from V and 1 base from J, leaving 22 bases between. Germline V lookup: CDR1 SNHLY, CDR2 FYNNEI. The CDR3 runs 17 residues. The chain uses TRBV2 and TRBJ2-5; the D gene is possibly TRBD1 (6 bases). The sequenced sample was PBMCs. The sequence was obtained from a middle-aged man in good health and CMV-seropositive. This chain's CDR3 is CASIYRTQGVSQETQYF. The CDR3 DNA reads as TGTGCCAGCATATACCGGACACAGGGTGTTTCCCAAGAGACCCAGTACTTC.